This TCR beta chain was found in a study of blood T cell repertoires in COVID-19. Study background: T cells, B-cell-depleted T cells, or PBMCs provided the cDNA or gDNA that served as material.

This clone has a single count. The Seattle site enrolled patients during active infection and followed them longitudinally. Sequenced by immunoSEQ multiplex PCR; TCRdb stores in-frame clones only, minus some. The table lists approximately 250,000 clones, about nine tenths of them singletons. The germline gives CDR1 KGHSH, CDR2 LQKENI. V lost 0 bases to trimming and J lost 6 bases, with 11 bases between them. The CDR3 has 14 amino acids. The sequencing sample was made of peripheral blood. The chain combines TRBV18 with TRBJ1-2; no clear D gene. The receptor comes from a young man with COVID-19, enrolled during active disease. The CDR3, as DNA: TGTGCCAGCTCACCACCGGGTATGGCGGATGGCTACACCTTC. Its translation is CASSPPGMADGYTF.